These T cell receptor beta chains were read from a single sample in a study of blood T cell repertoires in COVID-19. Clones were sequenced by immunoSEQ multiplex PCR, and TCRdb holds only the in-frame ones, with some missing. The table shows 120,000 to 150,000 clones, with roughly 86% occurring only once. Sequencing was done on a sample of peripheral blood. The receptor source for this set is a human donor with acute or convalescent COVID-19. The donor label of this sample is uncertain. Both conserved end residues are part of each CDR3. Fields, in order: clone size, V gene, J gene, D gene, CDR3 protein, CDR3 DNA. D genes are given only for firm matches. For some rows the clone size is stated as once, few or many, or as a class when expanded; others skip it.

>.|TRBV6-5|TRBJ2-2|.
CASSYQTPKNTGELFF
TGTGCCAGCAGTTATCAGACACCGAAGAACACCGGGGAGCTGTTTTTT
>.|TRBV6-5|TRBJ1-4|TRBD1
CASSWDRVSEKLFF
TGTGCCAGCAGTTGGGACAGGGTTTCTGAAAAACTGTTTTTT
>.|TRBV7-2|TRBJ1-4|.
CASSPPGGTNEKLFF
TGTGCCAGCAGCCCCCCGGGGGGAACTAATGAAAAACTGTTTTTT
>few|TRBV21-1|TRBJ1-2|.
CASSLRGRTGHYGYTF
TGTGCCAGCAGCCTGAGAGGGAGGACAGGGCATTATGGCTACACCTTC
>.|TRBV6-5|TRBJ1-2|.
CASSYTGDYGYTF
TGTGCCAGCAGTTACACAGGCGACTATGGCTACACCTTC
>few|TRBV2|TRBJ1-2|.
CATRVGQNYGYTF
TGTGCCACCCGGGTTGGACAGAACTATGGCTACACCTTC
>.|TRBV14|TRBJ1-2|.
CASSPGGRTGGYTF
TGTGCCAGCAGCCCCGGAGGACGGACGGGAGGCTACACCTTC
>.|TRBV5-1|TRBJ1-2|.
CASSPPLGNYGYTF
TGCGCCAGCAGCCCGCCACTCGGTAACTATGGCTACACCTTC
>.|TRBV12-3/TRBV12-4|TRBJ2-7|TRBD1
CASQRQGRHEQYF
TGTGCCAGCCAACGACAGGGGAGACACGAGCAGTACTTC
>few|TRBV6-4|TRBJ1-6|.
CASSRELDSPLHF
TGTGCCAGCAGTCGGGAATTGGATTCACCCCTCCACTTT
>.|TRBV18|TRBJ1-1|TRBD1
CASSPGQGGNTEAFF
TGTGCCAGCTCCCCGGGACAGGGGGGAAACACTGAAGCTTTCTTT
>.|TRBV6-5|TRBJ2-7|TRBD1
CASSSRQGQSYEQYF
TGTGCCAGCAGTTCAAGACAGGGACAATCCTACGAGCAGTACTTC
>.|TRBV10-3|TRBJ2-2|TRBD1
CAISSPTGVDTGELFF
TGTGCCATCAGTTCCCCGACAGGGGTGGACACCGGGGAGCTGTTTTTT
>.|TRBV6-5|TRBJ1-5|.
CASRPDSGGAQHF
TGTGCCAGCAGACCCGACTCGGGAGGGGCCCAGCATTTT
>.|TRBV7-3|TRBJ2-5|TRBD2
CASKRKVWHETSGVLTGETQYF
TGTGCCAGCAAAAGAAAAGTATGGCACGAGACTAGCGGGGTTTTAACCGGAGAGACCCAGTACTTC
>.|TRBV6-6|TRBJ1-3|TRBD1
CASSYPGQSSGNTIYF
TGTGCCAGCAGTTACCCGGGACAGAGCTCTGGAAACACCATATATTTT
>once|TRBV11-2|TRBJ1-5|.
CASSSTSNQPQHF
TGTGCCAGCAGCTCCACAAGCAATCAGCCCCAGCATTTT
>.|TRBV2|TRBJ1-5|TRBD1
CASRAGQGDGQPQHF
TGTGCCAGCAGGGCCGGACAGGGCGACGGGCAGCCCCAGCATTTT
>.|TRBV27|TRBJ1-2|.
CASSPSYGNYGYTF
TGTGCCAGCAGTCCCTCGTACGGTAACTATGGCTACACCTTC
>.|TRBV6-4|TRBJ1-3|.
CASSETYNSGNTIYF
TGTGCCAGCAGTGAAACATACAACTCTGGAAACACCATATATTTT
>.|TRBV6-4|TRBJ2-6|.
CASSDDIPGSGANVLTF
TGTGCCAGCAGTGACGACATTCCAGGTTCTGGGGCCAACGTCCTGACTTTC
>.|TRBV6-4|TRBJ1-6|.
CASRGASYNSPLHF
TGTGCCAGCCGGGGGGCATCCTATAATTCACCCCTCCACTTT
>.|TRBV11-1|TRBJ2-6|.
CASSLRRGEGANVLTF
TGTGCCAGCAGCTTAAGGAGAGGAGAGGGGGCCAACGTCCTGACTTTC
>.|TRBV7-2|TRBJ1-6|.
CASSPGAGRNSPLHF
TGTGCCAGCAGCCCTGGGGCAGGGCGGAATTCACCCCTCCACTTT
>.|TRBV6-6|TRBJ1-1|.
CASRGQGGFNTEAFF
TGTGCCAGCAGGGGGCAGGGAGGATTTAACACTGAAGCTTTCTTT